This TCR beta chain comes out of a study of brain T cells in children with intractable seizures. Study results and caveats: Viral specificity was inferred only from CDR3 similarity; HCMV serostatus was unknown.

Surgery cases with the highest brain T cell transcript signatures were chosen for sequencing. Patients received at least one anti-epileptic drug before surgery. TCRdb's table, derived via immunoSEQ multiplex PCR, lists solely in-frame clones and lacks some. The sample includes around 38,000 clones, around 90% of them seen just once. Concerning this clone: Its antigen is still unknown.

The CDR3 has 16 residues. The V end lost 5 bases, the J end lost 8 bases, and 23 bases lay between the germline ends. The germline gives CDR1 SGHAT, CDR2 FQDESV (reference sequence). The clonotype comes from a girl aged 2 to 10 with tuberous sclerosis and intractable seizures. V and J are TRBV11-1 and TRBJ2-3; D is unresolved. Here the sequenced sample was peripheral blood, taken at surgery. The CDR3 nucleotides read TGTGCCAGCAGCCCCCGGTCTAAGAGGATCGAAAGTACGCAGTATTTT. Amino acids: CASSPRSKRIESTQYF.